The 2 T cell receptor beta chains listed next were all sequenced from one sample in a study of T-cell reconstitution after alpha-beta-depleted transplantation in children. The TCRbeta library incorporated unique molecular identifiers. One entry per CDR3 protein results from TCRdb running MiXCR on the PCR reads. The table includes about 480,000 distinct CDR3 sequences, approximately 13% detected once. Sample: PBMCs from the stem cell graft donor, taken from the stem cell graft. The receptors here all came from a human donor who donated a stem cell graft to a child with combined immunodeficiency.

The sample holds many counts of this clonotype. J is TRBJ2-3 and V is TRBV6-2 or TRBV6-3; perhaps TRBD1 as D (7 bases). V lost 2 bases to trimming and J lost 5 bases, with 11 bases between them. CDR3 length: 14 residues. Germline values: CDR1 MNHEY, CDR2 SVGEGT. CDR3: CASSYGQEGDTQYF. The CDR3 DNA is TGTGCCAGCAGTTACGGACAGGAGGGAGATACGCAGTATTTT.

In regard to this clonotype: One end of the junction fails to match germline, which may point to a read error. This sequence joins TRBV9 and TRBJ2-3; TRBD2 agrees at 8 bases. This CDR3 contains 18 residues. CDR1 and CDR2 from the germline V gene are SGDLS and YYNGEE. The CDR3 bases are TGTGCCAGCAGCGTACGTAGTATGGGCGGGGGGCCCACATATACGCAGTATTTT. It yields the protein CASSVRSMGGGPTYTQYF.